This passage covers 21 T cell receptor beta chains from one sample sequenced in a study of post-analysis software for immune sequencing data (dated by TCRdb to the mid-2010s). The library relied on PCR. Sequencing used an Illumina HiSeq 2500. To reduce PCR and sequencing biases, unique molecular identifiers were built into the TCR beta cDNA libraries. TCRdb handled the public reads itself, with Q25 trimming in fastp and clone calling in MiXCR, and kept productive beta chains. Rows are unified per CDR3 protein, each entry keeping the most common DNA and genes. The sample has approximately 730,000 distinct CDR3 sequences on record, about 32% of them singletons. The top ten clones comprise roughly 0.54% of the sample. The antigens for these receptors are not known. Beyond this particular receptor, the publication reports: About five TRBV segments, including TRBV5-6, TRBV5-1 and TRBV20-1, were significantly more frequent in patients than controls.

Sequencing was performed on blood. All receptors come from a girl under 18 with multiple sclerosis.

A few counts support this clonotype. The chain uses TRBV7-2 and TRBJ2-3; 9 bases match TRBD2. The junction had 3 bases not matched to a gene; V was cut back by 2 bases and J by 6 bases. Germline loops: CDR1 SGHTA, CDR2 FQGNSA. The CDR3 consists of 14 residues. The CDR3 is CASSLTSGSDTQYF. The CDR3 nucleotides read TGTGCCAGCAGCTTAACTAGCGGGTCCGATACGCAGTATTTT.

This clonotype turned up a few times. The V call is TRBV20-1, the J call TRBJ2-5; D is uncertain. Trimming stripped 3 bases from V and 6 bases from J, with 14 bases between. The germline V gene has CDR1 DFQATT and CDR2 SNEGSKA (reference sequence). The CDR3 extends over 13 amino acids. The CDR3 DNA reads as TGCAGTGCTAGGGTGGATACCCTCCAGACCCAGTACTTC. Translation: CSARVDTLQTQYF.

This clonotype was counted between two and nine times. CDR3 nucleotides: TGCAGTGCTAAGGTTCAGGGGGTAAATTATGGCTACACCTTC. This translates into CSAKVQGVNYGYTF. This sequence joins TRBV20-1 and TRBJ1-2, with TRBD1 matching 7 bases. This CDR3 contains 14 residues. The trim removed 4 bases at V and 5 bases at J, leaving 10 bases unmatched. Germline V gives CDR1 DFQATT, CDR2 SNEGSKA (reference sequence).

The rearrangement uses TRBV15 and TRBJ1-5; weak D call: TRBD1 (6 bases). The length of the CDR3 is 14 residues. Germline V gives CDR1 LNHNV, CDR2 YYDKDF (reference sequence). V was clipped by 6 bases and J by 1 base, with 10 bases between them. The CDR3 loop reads CATRTRGSNQPQHF. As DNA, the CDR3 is TGTGCCACCAGGACTAGGGGGAGCAATCAGCCCCAGCATTTT.

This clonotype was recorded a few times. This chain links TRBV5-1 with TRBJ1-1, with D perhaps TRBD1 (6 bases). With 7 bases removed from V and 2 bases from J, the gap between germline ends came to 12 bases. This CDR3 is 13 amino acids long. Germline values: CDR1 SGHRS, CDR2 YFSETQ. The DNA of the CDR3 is TGCGCCAGCGGAGGACAGTTTAACACTGAAGCTTTCTTT. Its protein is CASGGQFNTEAFF.

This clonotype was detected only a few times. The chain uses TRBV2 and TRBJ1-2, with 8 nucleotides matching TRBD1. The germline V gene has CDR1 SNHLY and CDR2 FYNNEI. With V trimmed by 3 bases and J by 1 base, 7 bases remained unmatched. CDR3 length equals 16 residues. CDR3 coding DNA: TGTGCCAGCAGTGATCCCGGGGACAGGAATAACTATGGCTACACCTTC. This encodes CASSDPGDRNNYGYTF. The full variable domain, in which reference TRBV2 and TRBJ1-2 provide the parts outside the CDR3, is EPEVTQTPSHQVTQMGQEVILRCVPISNHLYFYWYRQILGQKVEFLVSFYNNEISEKSEIFDDQFSVERPDGSNFTLKIRSTKLEDSAMYFCASSDPGDRNNYGYTFGSGTRLTVV.

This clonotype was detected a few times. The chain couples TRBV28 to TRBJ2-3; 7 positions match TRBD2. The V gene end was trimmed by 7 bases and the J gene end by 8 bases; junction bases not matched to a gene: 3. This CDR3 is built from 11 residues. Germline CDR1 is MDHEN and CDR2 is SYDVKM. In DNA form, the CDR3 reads TGTGCCAGCACCGGACTAGTTACGCAGTATTTT. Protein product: CASTGLVTQYF.

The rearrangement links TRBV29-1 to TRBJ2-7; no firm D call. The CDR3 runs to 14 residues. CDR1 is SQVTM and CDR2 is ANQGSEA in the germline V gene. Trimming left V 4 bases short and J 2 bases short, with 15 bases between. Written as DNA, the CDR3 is TGCAGCGTTGTTCGACCCCGGGCCCCCTACGAGCAGTACTTC. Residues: CSVVRPRAPYEQYF.

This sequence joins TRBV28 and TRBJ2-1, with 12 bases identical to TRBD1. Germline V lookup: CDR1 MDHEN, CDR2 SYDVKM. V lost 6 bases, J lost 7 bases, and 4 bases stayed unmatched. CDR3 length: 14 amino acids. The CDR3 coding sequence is TGTGCCAGCAGGGGACAGGGGGCGCGAAATGAGCAGTTCTTC. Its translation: CASRGQGARNEQFF.

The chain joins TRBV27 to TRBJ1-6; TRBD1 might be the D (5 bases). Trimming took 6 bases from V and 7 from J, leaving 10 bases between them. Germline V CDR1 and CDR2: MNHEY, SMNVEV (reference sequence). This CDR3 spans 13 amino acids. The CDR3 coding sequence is TGTGCCAGCAGGACGACAGAGAATTCACCCCTCCACTTT. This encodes CASRTTENSPLHF.

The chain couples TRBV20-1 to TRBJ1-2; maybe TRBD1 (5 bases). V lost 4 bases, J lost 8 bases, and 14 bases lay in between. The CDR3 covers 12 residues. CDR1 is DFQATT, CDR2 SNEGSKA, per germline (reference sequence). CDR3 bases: TGCAGTGCTACCCCGGGACTGGGGGGCTACACCTTC. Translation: CSATPGLGGYTF.

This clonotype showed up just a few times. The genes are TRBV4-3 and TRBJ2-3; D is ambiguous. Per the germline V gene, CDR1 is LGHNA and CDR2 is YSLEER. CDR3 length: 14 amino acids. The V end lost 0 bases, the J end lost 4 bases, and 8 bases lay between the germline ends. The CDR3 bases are TGCGCCAGCAGCCAAGACGCGACGTCAGATACGCAGTATTTT. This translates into CASSQDATSDTQYF.

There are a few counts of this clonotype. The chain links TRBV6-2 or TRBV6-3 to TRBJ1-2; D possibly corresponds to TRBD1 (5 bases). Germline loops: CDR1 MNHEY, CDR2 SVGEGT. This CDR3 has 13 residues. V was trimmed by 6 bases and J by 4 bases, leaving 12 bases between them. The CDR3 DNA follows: TGTGCCAGCAGAAAGACAGCCTCCTATGGCTACACCTTC. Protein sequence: CASRKTASYGYTF.

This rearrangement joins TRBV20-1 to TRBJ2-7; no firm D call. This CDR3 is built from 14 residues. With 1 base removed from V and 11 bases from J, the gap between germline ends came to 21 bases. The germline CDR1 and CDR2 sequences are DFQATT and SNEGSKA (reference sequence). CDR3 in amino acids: CSARVRVASPVKYF. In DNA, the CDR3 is TGCAGTGCTAGAGTCCGGGTGGCATCCCCCGTGAAGTACTTC.

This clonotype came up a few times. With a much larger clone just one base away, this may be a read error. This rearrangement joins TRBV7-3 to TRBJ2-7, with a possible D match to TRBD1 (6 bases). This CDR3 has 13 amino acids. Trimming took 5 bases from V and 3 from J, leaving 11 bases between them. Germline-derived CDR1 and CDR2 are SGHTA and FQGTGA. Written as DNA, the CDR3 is TGTGCCAGCAGCATCGACAGGAACTACGAGCAGTACTTC. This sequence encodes CASSIDRNYEQYF. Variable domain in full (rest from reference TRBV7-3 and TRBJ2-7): GAGVSQTPSNKVTEKGKYVELRCDPISGHTALYWYRQSLGQGPEFLIYFQGTGAADDSGLPNDRFFAVRPEGSVSTLKIQRTERGDSAVYLCASSIDRNYEQYFGPGTRLTVT.

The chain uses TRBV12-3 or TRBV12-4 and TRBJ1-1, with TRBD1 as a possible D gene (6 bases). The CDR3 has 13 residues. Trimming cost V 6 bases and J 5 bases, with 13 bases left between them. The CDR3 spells CASRTTGLTEAFF. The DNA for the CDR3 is TGTGCCAGCAGAACCACAGGGTTAACTGAAGCTTTCTTT.

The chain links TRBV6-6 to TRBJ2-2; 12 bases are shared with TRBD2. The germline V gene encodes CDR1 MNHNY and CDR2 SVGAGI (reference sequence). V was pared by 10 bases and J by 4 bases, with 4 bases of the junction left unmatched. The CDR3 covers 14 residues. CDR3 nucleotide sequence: TGTGCCACCCTAGCGGGAGGGCCCACCGGGGAGCTGTTTTTT. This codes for CATLAGGPTGELFF.

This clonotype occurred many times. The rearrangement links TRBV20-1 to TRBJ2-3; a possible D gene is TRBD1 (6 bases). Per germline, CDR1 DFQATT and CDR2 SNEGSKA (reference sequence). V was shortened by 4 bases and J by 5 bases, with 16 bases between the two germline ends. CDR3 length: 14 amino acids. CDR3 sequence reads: CSATTNRGGDTQYF. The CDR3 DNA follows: TGCAGTGCTACCACGAACCGAGGGGGAGATACGCAGTATTTT.

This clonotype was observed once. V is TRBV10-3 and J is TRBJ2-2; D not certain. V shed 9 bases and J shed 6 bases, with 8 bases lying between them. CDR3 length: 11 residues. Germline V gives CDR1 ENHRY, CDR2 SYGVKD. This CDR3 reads CAIRVAGELFF. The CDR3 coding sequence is TGTGCCATTAGGGTGGCCGGGGAGCTGTTTTTT.

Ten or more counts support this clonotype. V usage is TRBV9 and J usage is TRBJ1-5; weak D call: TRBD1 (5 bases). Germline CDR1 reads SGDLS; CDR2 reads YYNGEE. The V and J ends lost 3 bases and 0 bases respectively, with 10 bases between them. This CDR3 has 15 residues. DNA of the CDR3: TGTGCCAGCAGCGGGACATTTAATAGCAATCAGCCCCAGCATTTT. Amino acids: CASSGTFNSNQPQHF.

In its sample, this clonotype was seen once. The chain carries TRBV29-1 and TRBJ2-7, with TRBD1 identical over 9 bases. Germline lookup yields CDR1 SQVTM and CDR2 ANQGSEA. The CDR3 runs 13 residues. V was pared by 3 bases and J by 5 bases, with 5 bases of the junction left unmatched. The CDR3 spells CSVETGTGNEQYF. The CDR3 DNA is TGCAGCGTTGAGACAGGGACAGGGAACGAGCAGTACTTC.